These T cell receptor delta chains were read from a single sample in a study of gamma-delta T cells after stem cell transplantation. TCRdb called clones anew from the RT-PCR reads with CATT. The sample holds more than 10,000 delta-chain clones; around 1.4% are singletons and the top ten take about a tenth. Sequenced material: gamma-delta T cells. These receptors were collected from a human donor. It is not recorded whose cells these are; they may come from a transplant donor. Each CDR3 is given with its conserved first and last residue. A D gene is named only where the DNA matches it firmly. For some rows the clone size is stated as once, few or many, or as a class when expanded; others skip it.

>TRDJ1|-|TRDV2|TRDD3
TGTGCCTGTGGCACCGTCCCAACTGGGGGATACTCTACCGACAAACTCATCTTT
CACGTVPTGGYSTDKLIF
>TRDJ1|few|TRDV2|TRDD3
TGTGCCTGTGACACCGTGGAACGTACTGGGGGATACTACACCGATAAACTCATCTTT
CACDTVERTGGYYTDKLIF
>TRDJ1|-|TRDV2|TRDD3
TGTGCCTGTGACACCGGCGGGTTGGGGGATACGCATCTTCCCACCGATAAACTCATCTTT
CACDTGGLGDTHLPTDKLIF
>TRDJ1|many|TRDV2|-
TGTGCCTGTGACACCGTAGGGGGACGGACCGATAAACTCATCTTT
CACDTVGGRTDKLIF
>TRDJ1|few|TRDV2|TRDD3
TGTGCCTGTGACACCCTTGTGGTGGGGGATACGCGCACCGATAAACTCATCTTT
CACDTLVVGDTRTDKLIF
>TRDJ1|medium-sized|TRDV2|TRDD3
TGTGCCTGTGAAAGACTGGGGGATAGGGACACCGATAAACTCATCTTT
CACERLGDRDTDKLIF
>TRDJ1|medium-sized|TRDV2|TRDD3
TGTGCCTGTGACCCATTACTGGGGGATACGCGAGGTCGGACCGATAAACTCATCTTT
CACDPLLGDTRGRTDKLIF
>TRDJ1|many|TRDV2|TRDD3
TGTGCCTGTGAGCTACTGGGGGATCTAAACACCGATAAACTCATCTTT
CACELLGDLNTDKLIF
>TRDJ1|medium-sized|TRDV2|-
TGTGCCTGTGACACCCTCACCCCTTTGGGGGGCCCGTACACCGATAAACTCATCTTT
CACDTLTPLGGPYTDKLIF
>TRDJ3|many|TRDV2|-
TGTGCCTGTGACACCGGGCTGGGGCCCTTCTCCTGGGACACCCGACAGATGTTTTTC
CACDTGLGPFSWDTRQMFF
>TRDJ1|medium-sized|TRDV2|-
TGTGCCTGTGACACTGTCGGGGCGTACACCGATAAACTCATCTTT
CACDTVGAYTDKLIF
>TRDJ1|few|TRDV2|TRDD3
TGTGCCTGTGACACCATGGGGGATAAGAGTGAGACCGATAGACTCATCTTT
CACDTMGDKSETDRLIF
>TRDJ1|-|TRDV2|-
TGTGCCTGTAATTCCCTTCCTAGGGGATACACAGACACCGATAAACTCATCTTT
CACNSLPRGYTDTDKLIF
>TRDJ1|many|TRDV2|TRDD3
TGTGCCTGTGACACCCTGTCCTCTGGTGGGGGATACACCGATAAACTCATCTTT
CACDTLSSGGGYTDKLIF
>TRDJ1|many|TRDV2|TRDD3
TGTGCCTGTGACCCCACCTTCTTTCCGGGCCTGGGGGATGGTAGCACCGATAAACTCATCTTT
CACDPTFFPGLGDGSTDKLIF
>TRDJ1|-|TRDV2|-
TGTGCCTGTGACACCGTAGGGGAACTCCCTAAACTCATCTTT
CACDTVGELPKLIF
>TRDJ1|-|TRDV2|TRDD3
TGTGCCTGTGACACCGTGCCGGGGGATACGGCTCCTGACAGGTACACCGATAAACTCATCTTT
CACDTVPGDTAPDRYTDKLIF
>TRDJ1|medium-sized|TRDV2|-
TGTGCCTGTGACACCGTAGCGCCCTACGGGGATCGTACCAATCACACCGATAAACTCATCTTT
CACDTVAPYGDRTNHTDKLIF
>TRDJ2|few|TRDV2|-
TGTGCCTGTGATGCAGCGGGGGCCAATAGGGTTTCGGCGACAGCACAACTCTTCTTT
CACDAAGANRVSATAQLFF
>TRDJ1|many|TRDV2|-
TGTGCCTGTGACACTGTTGGGGGTTACACCGATAAACTCATCTTT
CACDTVGGYTDKLIF
>TRDJ1|-|TRDV2|TRDD3
TGTGCCTGTGACACCCTTGGTATGGGGGATACGGCCGGCCTCATCACCACCGATAAACTCATCTTT
CACDTLGMGDTAGLITTDKLIF
>TRDJ1|few|TRDV2|TRDD3
TGTGCCTGTGACACCCCTCTTACTGGGGGACCGACCGCCGCCCGAGATAAACTCATCTTT
CACDTPLTGGPTAARDKLIF
>TRDJ1|-|TRDV2|TRDD3
TGTGCCTGTGAGCCTCTACTGGGGGATAACACCGATAAGCTCATCTTT
CACEPLLGDNTDKLIF
>TRDJ3|many|TRDV2|TRDD3
TGTGCCTGTGACACCCACCCTGGGGGATACTCCTCCTGGGACACCCGACAGATGTTTTTC
CACDTHPGGYSSWDTRQMFF
>TRDJ2|few|TRDV2|TRDD3
TGTGCCTGTGACACCGTACTGGGGGATAGTGTGGCTTTGACAGCACAACTCTTCTTT
CACDTVLGDSVALTAQLFF
>TRDJ3|few|TRDV2|TRDD3
TGTGCCGGACTGGGGGCCCACTCCTGGGACACCCGACAGATGTTTTTC
CAGLGAHSWDTRQMFF
>TRDJ1|-|TRDV2|TRDD3
TGTGCCTGTGACCCTTTACTGGGGGATACAAGGCCAGGTGTGGCCGATAAACTCATCTTT
CACDPLLGDTRPGVADKLIF
>TRDJ1|medium-sized|TRDV2|TRDD3
TGTGCCTGTGACACCCTGGTTTGGGGCGTACTGGGGGATACGGACACCGATAAACTCATCTTT
CACDTLVWGVLGDTDTDKLIF